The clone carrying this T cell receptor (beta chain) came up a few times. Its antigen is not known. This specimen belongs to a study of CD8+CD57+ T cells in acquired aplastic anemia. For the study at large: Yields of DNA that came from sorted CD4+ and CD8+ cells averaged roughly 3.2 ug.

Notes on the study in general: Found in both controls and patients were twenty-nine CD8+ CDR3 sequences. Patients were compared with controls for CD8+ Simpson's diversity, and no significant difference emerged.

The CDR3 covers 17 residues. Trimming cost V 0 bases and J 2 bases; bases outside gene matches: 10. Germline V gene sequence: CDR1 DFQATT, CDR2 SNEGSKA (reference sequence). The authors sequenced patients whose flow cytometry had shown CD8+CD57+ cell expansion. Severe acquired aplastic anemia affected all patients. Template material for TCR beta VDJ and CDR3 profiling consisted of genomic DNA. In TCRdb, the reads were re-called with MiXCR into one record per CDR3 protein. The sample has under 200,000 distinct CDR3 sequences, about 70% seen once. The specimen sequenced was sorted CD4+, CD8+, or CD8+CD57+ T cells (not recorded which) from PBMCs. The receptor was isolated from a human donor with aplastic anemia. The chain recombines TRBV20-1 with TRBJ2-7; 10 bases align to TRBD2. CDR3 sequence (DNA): TGCAGTGCTAGAGATCAGAATTCTAGCGGGGGACCCTACGAGCAGTACTTC. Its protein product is CSARDQNSSGGPYEQYF.